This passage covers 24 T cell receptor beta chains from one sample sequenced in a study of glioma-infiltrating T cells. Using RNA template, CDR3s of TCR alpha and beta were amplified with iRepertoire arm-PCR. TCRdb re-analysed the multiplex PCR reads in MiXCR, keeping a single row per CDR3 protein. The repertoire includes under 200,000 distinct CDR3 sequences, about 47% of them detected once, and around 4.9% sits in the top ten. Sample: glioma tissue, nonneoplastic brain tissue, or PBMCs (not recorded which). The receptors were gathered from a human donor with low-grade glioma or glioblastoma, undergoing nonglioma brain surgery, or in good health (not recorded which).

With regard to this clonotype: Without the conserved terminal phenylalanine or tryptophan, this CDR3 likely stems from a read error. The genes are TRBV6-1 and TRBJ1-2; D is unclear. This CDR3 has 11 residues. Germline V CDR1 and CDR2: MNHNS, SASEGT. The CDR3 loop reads CAISDSGSYTL. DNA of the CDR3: TGTGCCATCAGTGATTCAGGAAGCTACACCCTC.

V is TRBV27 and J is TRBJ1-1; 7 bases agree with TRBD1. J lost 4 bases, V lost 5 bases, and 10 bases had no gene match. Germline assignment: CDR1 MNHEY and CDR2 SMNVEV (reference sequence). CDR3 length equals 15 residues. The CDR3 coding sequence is TGTGCCAGCAGTATCTACAGGGGTTCAGGCACTGAAGCTTTCTTT. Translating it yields CASSIYRGSGTEAFF.

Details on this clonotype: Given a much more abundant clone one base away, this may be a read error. The CDR3 DNA reads TGTGCCAGCATTCCCCCCTGGGGGGTGACAGATACGCAGTATTTT. Translated, it gives CASIPPWGVTDTQYF. The gene calls are TRBV28 and TRBJ2-3; possible D gene TRBD2, 6 bases. The CDR3 is 15 residues long. From germline, CDR1 is MDHEN and CDR2 SYDVKM. The V gene lost 7 bases and the J gene lost 3 bases, with 17 bases spanning the gap.

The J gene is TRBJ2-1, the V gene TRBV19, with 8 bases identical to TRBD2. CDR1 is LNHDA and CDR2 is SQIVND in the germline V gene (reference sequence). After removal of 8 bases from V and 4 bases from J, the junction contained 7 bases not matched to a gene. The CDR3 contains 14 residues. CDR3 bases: TGTGCCAGTGCCAGGACTAGCTGGTACAATGAGCAGTTCTTC. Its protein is CASARTSWYNEQFF.

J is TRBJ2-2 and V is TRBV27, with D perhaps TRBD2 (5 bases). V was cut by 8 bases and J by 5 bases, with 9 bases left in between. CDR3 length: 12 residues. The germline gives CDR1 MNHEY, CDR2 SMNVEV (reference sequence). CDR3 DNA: TGTGCCAGCGGACTGGATACCGGGGAGCTGTTTTTT. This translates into CASGLDTGELFF.

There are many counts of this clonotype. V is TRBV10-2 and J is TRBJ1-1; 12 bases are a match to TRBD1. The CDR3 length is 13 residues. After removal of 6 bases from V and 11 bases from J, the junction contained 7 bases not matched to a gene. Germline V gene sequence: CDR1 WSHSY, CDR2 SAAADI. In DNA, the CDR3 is TGCGCCAGCAGCTCGGGACAGGGGGCCGCCGCTTTCTTT. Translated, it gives CASSSGQGAAAFF.

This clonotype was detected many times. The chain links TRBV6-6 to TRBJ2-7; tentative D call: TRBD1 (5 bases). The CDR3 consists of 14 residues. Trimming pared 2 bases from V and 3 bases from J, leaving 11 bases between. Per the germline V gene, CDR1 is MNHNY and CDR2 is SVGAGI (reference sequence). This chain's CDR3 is CASSYDDSLYEQYF. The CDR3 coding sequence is TGTGCCAGCAGTTACGATGACAGTCTCTACGAGCAGTACTTC.

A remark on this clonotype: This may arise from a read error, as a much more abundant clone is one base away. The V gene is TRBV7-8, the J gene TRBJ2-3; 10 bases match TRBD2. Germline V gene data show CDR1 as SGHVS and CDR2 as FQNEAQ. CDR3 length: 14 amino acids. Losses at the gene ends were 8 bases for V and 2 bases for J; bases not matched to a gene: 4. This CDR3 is CASGLAGATDTQYF. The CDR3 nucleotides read TGTGCCAGCGGCCTAGCGGGAGCCACAGATACGCAGTATTTT.

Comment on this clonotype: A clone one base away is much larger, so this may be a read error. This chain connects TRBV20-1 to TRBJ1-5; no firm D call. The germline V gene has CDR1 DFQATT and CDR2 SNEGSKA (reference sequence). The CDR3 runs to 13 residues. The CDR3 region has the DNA TGCAGTGCTAGAGCTAGTGGGGAAGGGCCCCAGAATTTT. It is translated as CSARASGEGPQNF.

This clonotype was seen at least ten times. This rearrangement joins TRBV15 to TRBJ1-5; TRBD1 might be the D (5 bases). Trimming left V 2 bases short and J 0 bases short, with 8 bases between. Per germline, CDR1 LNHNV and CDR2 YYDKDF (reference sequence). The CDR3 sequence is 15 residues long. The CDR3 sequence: CATSRQGYSNQPQHF. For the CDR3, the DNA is TGTGCCACCAGCAGACAGGGATATAGCAATCAGCCCCAGCATTTT.

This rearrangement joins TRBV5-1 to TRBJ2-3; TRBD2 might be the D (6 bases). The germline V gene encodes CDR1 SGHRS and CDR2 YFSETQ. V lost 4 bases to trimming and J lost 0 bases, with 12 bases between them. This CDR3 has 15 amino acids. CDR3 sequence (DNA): TGCGCCAGCAGCCAGGGACTGTCTAGCACAGATACGCAGTATTTT. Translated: CASSQGLSSTDTQYF.

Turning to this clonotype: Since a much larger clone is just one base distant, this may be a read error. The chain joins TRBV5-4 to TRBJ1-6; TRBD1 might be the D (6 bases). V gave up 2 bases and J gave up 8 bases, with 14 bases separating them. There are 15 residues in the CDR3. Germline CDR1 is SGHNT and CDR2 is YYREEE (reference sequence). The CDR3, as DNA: TGTGCCAGCAGCTTATCCGGGACATGCCATTCACCCCTCCACTTT. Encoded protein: CASSLSGTCHSPLHF. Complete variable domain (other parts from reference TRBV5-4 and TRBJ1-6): ETGVTQSPTHLIKTRGQQVTLRCSSQSGHNTVSWYQQALGQGPQFIFQYYREEENGRGNFPPRFSGLQFPNYSSELNVNALELDDSALYLCASSLSGTCHSPLHFGNGTRLTVT.

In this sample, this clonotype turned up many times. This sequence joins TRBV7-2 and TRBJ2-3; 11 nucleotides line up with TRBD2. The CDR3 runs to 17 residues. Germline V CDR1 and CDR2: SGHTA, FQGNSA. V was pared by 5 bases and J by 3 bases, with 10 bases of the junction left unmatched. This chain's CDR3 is CASSLTLTSGRTDTQYF. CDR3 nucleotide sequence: TGTGCCAGCAGCCTGACCCTCACTAGCGGGAGAACAGATACGCAGTATTTT.

The CDR3 DNA reads as TGTGCCAGCAGCACGGGACTAGCGGGAGCCTACGAGCAGTACTTC. This gives the protein CASSTGLAGAYEQYF. J is TRBJ2-7 and V is TRBV28; 14 bases match TRBD2. Per germline, CDR1 MDHEN and CDR2 SYDVKM. The CDR3 extends over 15 amino acids. V lost 6 bases, J lost 2 bases, and 3 bases stayed unmatched. Supplemented by reference TRBV28 and TRBJ2-7, the full variable domain reads DVKVTQSSRYLVKRTGEKVFLECVQDMDHENMFWYRQDPGLGLRLIYFSYDVKMKEKGDIPEGYSVSREKKERFSLILESASTNQTSMYLCASSTGLAGAYEQYFGPGTRLTVT.

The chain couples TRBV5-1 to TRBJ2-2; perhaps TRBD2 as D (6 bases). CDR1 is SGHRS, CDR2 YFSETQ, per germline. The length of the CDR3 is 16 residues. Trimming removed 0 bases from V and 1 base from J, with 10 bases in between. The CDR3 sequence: CASSLALARNTGELFF. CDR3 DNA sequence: TGCGCCAGCAGCTTGGCCCTAGCGAGGAACACCGGGGAGCTGTTTTTT.

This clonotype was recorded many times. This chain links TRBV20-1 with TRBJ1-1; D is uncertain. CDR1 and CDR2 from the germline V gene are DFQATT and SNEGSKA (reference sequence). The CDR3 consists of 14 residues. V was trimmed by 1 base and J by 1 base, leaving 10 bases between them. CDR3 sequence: CSARVSSQNTEAFF. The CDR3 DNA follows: TGCAGTGCTAGAGTCTCTAGCCAGAACACTGAAGCTTTCTTT.

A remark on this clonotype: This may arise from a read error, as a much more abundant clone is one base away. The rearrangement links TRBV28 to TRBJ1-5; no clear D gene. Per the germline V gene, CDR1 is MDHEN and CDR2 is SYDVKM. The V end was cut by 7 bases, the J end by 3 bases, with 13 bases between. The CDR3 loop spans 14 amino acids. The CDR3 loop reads CASIFWGNNQPQHF. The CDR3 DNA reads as TGTGCCAGCATTTTCTGGGGAAACAATCAGCCCCAGCATTTT.

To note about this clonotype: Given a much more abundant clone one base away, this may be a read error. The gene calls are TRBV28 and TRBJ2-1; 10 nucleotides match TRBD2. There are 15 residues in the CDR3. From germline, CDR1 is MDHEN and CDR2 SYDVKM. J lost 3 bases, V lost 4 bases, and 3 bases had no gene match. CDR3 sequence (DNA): TGTGCCAGCAGTTCTAGCGGGAGTATCTACAATGAGCAGTTCTTC. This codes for CASSSSGSIYNEQFF.

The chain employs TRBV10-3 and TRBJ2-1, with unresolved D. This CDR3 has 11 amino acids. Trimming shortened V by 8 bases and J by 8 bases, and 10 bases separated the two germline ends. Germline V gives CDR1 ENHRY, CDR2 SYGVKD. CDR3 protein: CAIASHHEQFF. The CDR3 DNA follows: TGTGCCATCGCCTCCCATCATGAGCAGTTCTTC.

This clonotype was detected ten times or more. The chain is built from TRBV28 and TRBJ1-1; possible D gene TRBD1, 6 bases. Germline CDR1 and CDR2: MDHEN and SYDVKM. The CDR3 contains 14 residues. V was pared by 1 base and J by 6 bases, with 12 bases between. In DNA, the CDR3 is TGTGCCAGCAGTTTATTCGGGGGGCTGGCTGAAGCTTTCTTT. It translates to CASSLFGGLAEAFF.

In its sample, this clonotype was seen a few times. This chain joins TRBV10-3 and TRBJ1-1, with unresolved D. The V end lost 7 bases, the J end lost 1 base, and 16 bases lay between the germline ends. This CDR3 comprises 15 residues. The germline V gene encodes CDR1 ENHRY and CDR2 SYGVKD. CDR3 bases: TGTGCCATCAAAGCCCAGTCTGGACCGAACACTGAAGCTTTCTTT. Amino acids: CAIKAQSGPNTEAFF.

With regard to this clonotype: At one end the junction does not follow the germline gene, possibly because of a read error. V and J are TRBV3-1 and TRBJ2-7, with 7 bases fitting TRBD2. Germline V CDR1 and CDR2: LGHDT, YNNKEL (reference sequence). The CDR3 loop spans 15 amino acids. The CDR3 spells CAGSLGIAGTYEKYF. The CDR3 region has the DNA TGTGCCGGCAGCCTCGGGATAGCGGGTACCTACGAGAAGTACTTC.

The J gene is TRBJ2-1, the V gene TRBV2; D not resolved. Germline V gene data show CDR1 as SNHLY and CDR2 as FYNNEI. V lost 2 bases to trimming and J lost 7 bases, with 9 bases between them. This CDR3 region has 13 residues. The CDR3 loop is CASSEFGSNEQFF. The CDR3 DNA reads TGTGCCAGCAGTGAATTCGGCAGTAATGAGCAGTTCTTC.

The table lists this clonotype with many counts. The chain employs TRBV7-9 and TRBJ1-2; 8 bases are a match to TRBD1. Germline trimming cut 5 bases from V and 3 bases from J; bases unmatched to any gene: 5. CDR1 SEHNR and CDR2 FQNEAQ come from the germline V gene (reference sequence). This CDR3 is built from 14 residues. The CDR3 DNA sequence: TGTGCCAGCAGCATAGGACAGGGTGACTATGGCTACACCTTC. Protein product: CASSIGQGDYGYTF.